These 18 T cell receptor beta chains were all obtained from the same sample, sequenced in a study of radiation and T cells in renal cell carcinoma. Data came from immunoSEQ multiplex PCR; TCRdb stores just in-frame clones and leaves some out. In the table there are about 120,000 clones, around 85% of which are singletons. The time point: blood 2 weeks post-SBRT. Treatment specified: 15 Gy SBRT to primary tumor, nephrectomy 4 weeks later. The material sequenced was blood, taken from a patient whose treatment included radiotherapy and nephrectomy. The receptors here all came from a man aged 45-65 years with renal cell carcinoma.

This clone came up a few times. J is TRBJ1-2 and V is TRBV4-2; the D is unclear. V shed 1 base and J shed 8 bases, with 17 bases lying between them. Looked up from germline, CDR1 is LGHNA and CDR2 is YNFKEQ. This CDR3 contains 15 residues. Written as DNA, the CDR3 is TGTGCCAGCAGCCAAGGCGTAGGCACATCTATGGGCTACACCTTC. Its protein product is CASSQGVGTSMGYTF.

The rearrangement joins TRBV28 to TRBJ2-5; D perhaps matches TRBD1 (5 bases). The CDR3 runs 11 residues. Germline V gene data show CDR1 as MDHEN and CDR2 as SYDVKM. Deletions cut 2 bases from V and 13 bases from J, with 11 bases between. The CDR3 here is CASSLDSFRYF. For the CDR3, the DNA is TGTGCCAGCAGTTTAGACAGCTTTCGGTACTTC.

V gene TRBV2 combines with J gene TRBJ1-2; no clear D. Germline lookup yields CDR1 SNHLY and CDR2 FYNNEI. This CDR3 is 13 amino acids long. V was pared by 2 bases and J by 3 bases, with 7 bases between. CDR3 sequence reads: CASSESSYYGYTF. The CDR3 nucleotides read TGTGCCAGCAGTGAATCGTCATACTATGGCTACACCTTC.

This chain uses TRBV9 with TRBJ2-3, with 7 positions matching TRBD2. Germline V gene data show CDR1 as SGDLS and CDR2 as YYNGEE. V shed 0 bases, J shed 2 bases, and the junction held 9 bases outside the gene matches. This CDR3 contains 17 residues. DNA for the CDR3: TGTGCCAGCAGCGTAGGATGGGCTAGCGGAAACACAGATACGCAGTATTTT. This codes for CASSVGWASGNTDTQYF.

This sequence joins TRBV21-1 and TRBJ1-2; the D call in the table, TRBD1, was not verified against the DNA. TRBV21-1 is designated a pseudogene. The CDR3 runs 15 residues. In DNA form, the CDR3 reads TGTGCCAGCAGCAAAAGACAGGGATCCAACTATGGCTACACCTTC. Its translation: CASSKRQGSNYGYTF.

The V gene is TRBV5-1, the J gene TRBJ1-1, with TRBD1 identical over 11 bases. The CDR3 is made up of 13 amino acids. Germline CDR1 SGHRS, CDR2 YFSETQ. V lost 0 bases to trimming and J lost 9 bases; unmatched junction nucleotides: 1. This CDR3 reads CASSLGTGGKAFF. CDR3 nucleotides: TGCGCCAGCAGCTTGGGGACAGGGGGCAAAGCTTTCTTT. The complete variable domain, with remaining parts taken from reference TRBV5-1 and TRBJ1-1, reads KAGVTQTPRYLIKTRGQQVTLSCSPISGHRSVSWYQQTPGQGLQFLFEYFSETQRNKGNFPGRFSGRQFSNSRSEMNVSTLELGDSALYLCASSLGTGGKAFFGQGTRLTVV.

The J gene is TRBJ1-2, the V gene TRBV30, with D possibly TRBD1 on 5 matching bases. Germline V gene data show CDR1 as GTSNPN and CDR2 as SVGIG (reference sequence). The CDR3 has 11 residues. V lost 1 base, J lost 11 bases, and 11 bases lay in between. The CDR3 sequence is CAWSALQAYTF. The CDR3 DNA sequence: TGTGCCTGGAGTGCGTTACAGGCTTACACCTTC.

The chain uses TRBV28 and TRBJ2-4, with D unclear. Per the germline V gene, CDR1 is MDHEN and CDR2 is SYDVKM. Trimming removed 3 bases from V and 1 base from J, with 25 bases in between. This CDR3 is built from 20 residues. CDR3 sequence reads: CASSFTRARAGRSAKNIQYF. CDR3 nucleotides: TGTGCCAGCAGTTTCACTCGGGCCCGGGCAGGACGTTCGGCCAAAAACATTCAGTACTTC. Full variable domain (outside the CDR3, taken from reference TRBV28 and TRBJ2-4): DVKVTQSSRYLVKRTGEKVFLECVQDMDHENMFWYRQDPGLGLRLIYFSYDVKMKEKGDIPEGYSVSREKKERFSLILESASTNQTSMYLCASSFTRARAGRSAKNIQYFGAGTRLSVL.

The V gene is TRBV7-9, the J gene TRBJ2-5, with a tentative D call TRBD1 (7 bases). V dropped 5 bases and J dropped 2 bases, with 15 bases sitting between them. CDR1 is SEHNR, CDR2 FQNEAQ, per germline (reference sequence). This CDR3 contains 15 residues. CDR3 residues: CASSQGDSGQETQYF. The CDR3 region has the DNA TGTGCCAGCAGCCAGGGGGATAGCGGTCAAGAGACCCAGTACTTC.

The gene calls are TRBV5-4 and TRBJ2-7; D unresolved. The V end lost 4 bases, the J end lost 0 bases, and 11 bases lay between the germline ends. The CDR3 is 14 residues long. Looked up from germline, CDR1 is SGHNT and CDR2 is YYREEE (reference sequence). For the CDR3, the DNA is TGTGCCAGCAGCCCCTGGCTCGGCTCCTACGAGCAGTACTTC. This translates into CASSPWLGSYEQYF. Full variable domain (outside the CDR3, taken from reference TRBV5-4 and TRBJ2-7): ETGVTQSPTHLIKTRGQQVTLRCSSQSGHNTVSWYQQALGQGPQFIFQYYREEENGRGNFPPRFSGLQFPNYSSELNVNALELDDSALYLCASSPWLGSYEQYFGPGTRLTVT.

The chain carries TRBV5-1 and TRBJ1-1, with 7 bases matching TRBD1. Losses at the gene ends were 4 bases for V and 0 bases for J; bases not matched to a gene: 3. The CDR3 contains 14 residues. Germline CDR1 and CDR2: SGHRS and YFSETQ. Here the CDR3 reads CASSRGQLNTEAFF. In nucleotides, the CDR3 is TGCGCCAGCAGCAGGGGACAGCTGAACACTGAAGCTTTCTTT.

V and J are TRBV7-9 and TRBJ1-2; no reliable D call. CDR1 is SEHNR and CDR2 is FQNEAQ in the germline V gene (reference sequence). V was trimmed by 3 bases and J by 5 bases, leaving 19 bases between them. The CDR3 consists of 16 residues. CDR3 DNA: TGTGCCAGCAGCTTTAGCTCGGCCCCGGCGGGGTATGGCTACACCTTC. Translating gives CASSFSSAPAGYGYTF.

V and J are TRBV7-9 and TRBJ2-3; no reliable D call. CDR1 SEHNR and CDR2 FQNEAQ come from the germline V gene (reference sequence). The CDR3 covers 12 residues. Trimming pared 1 base from V and 2 bases from J, leaving 1 base between. The CDR3 loop is CASSLDTDTQYF. The CDR3 region has the DNA TGTGCCAGCAGCTTAGACACAGATACGCAGTATTTT.

The sample holds a few counts of this clone. The rearrangement links TRBV2 to TRBJ2-5; D not resolved. CDR1 and CDR2 from the germline V gene are SNHLY and FYNNEI. The CDR3 runs to 11 residues. V was shortened by 5 bases and J by 5 bases, with 6 bases between the two germline ends. The CDR3 spells CASSSRETQYF. In DNA form, the CDR3 reads TGTGCCAGCAGTTCTCGGGAGACCCAGTACTTC.

This rearrangement joins TRBV5-6 to TRBJ2-7, with TRBD1 as a possible D gene (5 bases). Trimming shortened V by 1 base and J by 0 bases, and 8 bases separated the two germline ends. From germline, CDR1 is SGHDT and CDR2 YYEEEE. There are 14 residues in the CDR3. CDR3 sequence reads: CASSLLQGSYEQYF. The CDR3, as DNA: TGTGCCAGCAGCTTGTTGCAGGGCTCCTACGAGCAGTACTTC.

The genes are TRBV19 and TRBJ1-2; D unresolved. The CDR3 contains 11 residues. Trimming took off 5 bases at V and 6 bases at J, with 7 bases between the two ends. CDR1 and CDR2 (germline): LNHDA, SQIVND (reference sequence). DNA of the CDR3: TGTGCCAGTAGTCGGAGGGATGGCTACACCTTC. Protein: CASSRRDGYTF.

The chain links TRBV6-1 to TRBJ1-3; possible D gene TRBD1, 5 bases. Germline V gives CDR1 MNHNS, CDR2 SASEGT. The CDR3 extends over 14 amino acids. The germline V and J ends were trimmed by 3 bases and 3 bases, with 9 bases remaining between them. The CDR3, as DNA: TGTGCCAGCAGTGAGTGGGGGGATGGAAACACCATATATTTT. Residues: CASSEWGDGNTIYF.

The chain recombines TRBV6-5 with TRBJ1-1; no reliable D call. V lost 6 bases, J lost 1 base, and 3 bases lay in between. This CDR3 contains 11 residues. Germline V gene sequence: CDR1 MNHEY, CDR2 SVGAGI. Written as DNA, the CDR3 is TGTGCCAGCAGGAGGAACACTGAAGCTTTCTTT. This gives the protein CASRRNTEAFF.